The 6 T cell receptor beta chains below all came from one sample that was sequenced in a study of metastatic and nonmetastatic thyroid tumors. With MiXCR, TCRdb reprocessed the PCR reads. Of some 20,000 clones listed, 15% to 20% are singletons. No treatment of any kind had been given to any patient before thyroid surgery. The sample comprised blood. Receptor source: a male donor with papillary thyroid cancer or a benign thyroid nodule (not recorded which). Some clones in this sample may be carry-over from other donors' samples.

The sample holds many counts of this clone. This chain joins TRBV28 and TRBJ2-3, with 11 positions matching TRBD2. The CDR3 covers 16 residues. V was pared by 4 bases and J by 3 bases, with 6 bases of the junction left unmatched. Germline values: CDR1 MDHEN, CDR2 SYDVKM. The CDR3: CASSSQTSGKTDTQYF. For the CDR3, the DNA is TGTGCCAGCAGTTCACAGACTAGCGGGAAGACAGATACGCAGTATTTT.

This clone was observed many times. The genes are TRBV27 and TRBJ1-5; the match to TRBD1 covers 7 bases. The CDR3 length is 16 residues. Germline CDR1 and CDR2: MNHEY and SMNVEV (reference sequence). V shed 6 bases and J 0 bases; nucleotides not matched to a gene: 8. CDR3 nucleotides: TGTGCCAGCAGGATCAGGGGGGAGGATAGCAATCAGCCCCAGCATTTT. It specifies CASRIRGEDSNQPQHF.

About this clone itself: One base away lies a much larger clone, so this may be a sequencing read error. This sequence joins TRBV4-2 and TRBJ2-3, with a possible D match to TRBD1 (5 bases). The last part of the DNA fits TRBJ1-5 better; the J call may be wrong. CDR1 LGHNA and CDR2 YNFKEQ come from the germline V gene. The CDR3 contains 15 residues. CDR3 in DNA: TGTGCCAGCAGCCTGACACCAGGGAATGAGGATACGCAGCATTTT. Amino acids: CASSLTPGNEDTQHF.

This clone was counted ten times or more. V gene TRBV20-1 combines with J gene TRBJ2-1; no clear D gene. CDR3 size: 14 residues. Germline loops: CDR1 DFQATT, CDR2 SNEGSKA (reference sequence). The V and J ends lost 3 bases and 0 bases respectively, with 9 bases between them. As DNA, the CDR3 is TGCAGTGCTAGGCCCTGGAACTCCTACAATGAGCAGTTCTTC. The encoded protein is CSARPWNSYNEQFF.

In its sample, this clone was seen many times. The V and J genes are TRBV4-2 and TRBJ2-2; D gene ambiguous. Germline V gene lookup returns CDR1 LGHNA and CDR2 YNFKEQ. The length of the CDR3 is 14 residues. V gave up 0 bases and J gave up 8 bases, with 10 bases separating them. The CDR3 reads CASSQEIMTGELFF. The CDR3 region has the DNA TGTGCCAGCAGCCAAGAGATCATGACGGGGGAGCTGTTTTTT.

This clone appeared many times. The V and J genes are TRBV18 and TRBJ2-1; the D is unclear. The CDR3 covers 12 residues. Germline V gene lookup returns CDR1 KGHSH and CDR2 LQKENI. V was clipped by 2 bases and J by 5 bases, with 4 bases between them. The CDR3 bases are TGTGCCAGCTCACCAAGGGACAATGAGCAGTTCTTC. It translates to CASSPRDNEQFF. Full variable domain (remainder filled in from reference TRBV18 and TRBJ2-1): NAGVMQNPRHLVRRRGQEARLRCSPMKGHSHVYWYRQLPEEGLKFMVYLQKENIIDESGMPKERFSAEFPKEGPSILRIQQVVRGDSAAYFCASSPRDNEQFFGPGTRLTVL.